This T cell receptor beta chain was recorded in a study of control samples from healthy donors and cancer patients. Profiled with immunoSEQ multiplex PCR; TCRdb holds only in-frame clones, not every one. Found here are about 160,000 clones, 90% to 95% of them singletons; the top ten hold roughly 0.7%. With V trimmed by 1 base and J by 6 bases, 7 bases remained unmatched. CDR1 and CDR2 from the germline V gene are SGHTA and FQGNSA. The CDR3 extends over 16 amino acids. Sequenced input: blood. V usage is TRBV7-2 and J usage is TRBJ2-7; TRBD2 matches at 12 bases. The source of this sequence is a woman younger than 45 in good health. The DNA of the CDR3 is TGTGCCAGCAGCTTAGGGACTAGCGGGAATTCCCCCGAGCAGTACTTC. Translated, it gives CASSLGTSGNSPEQYF.